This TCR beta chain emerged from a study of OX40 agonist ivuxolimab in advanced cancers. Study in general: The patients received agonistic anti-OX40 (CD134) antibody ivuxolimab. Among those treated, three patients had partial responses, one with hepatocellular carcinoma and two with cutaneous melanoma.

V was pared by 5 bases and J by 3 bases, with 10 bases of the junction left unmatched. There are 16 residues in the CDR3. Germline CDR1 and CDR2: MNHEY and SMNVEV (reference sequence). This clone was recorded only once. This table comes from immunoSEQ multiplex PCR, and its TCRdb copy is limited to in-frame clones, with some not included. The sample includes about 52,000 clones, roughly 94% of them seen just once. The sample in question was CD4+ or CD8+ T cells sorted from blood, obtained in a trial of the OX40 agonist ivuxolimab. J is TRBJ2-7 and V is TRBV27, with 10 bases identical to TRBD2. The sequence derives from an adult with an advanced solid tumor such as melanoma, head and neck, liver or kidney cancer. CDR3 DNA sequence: TGTGCCAGCAGTGGAACCCGGACTAGCGGATACTACGAGCAGTACTTC. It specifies CASSGTRTSGYYEQYF.